One and the same sample provided the 20 T cell receptor beta chains below, sequenced in a study of cytomegalovirus exposure and HLA in healthy donors. PCR primers comprised 60 Vbeta and 13 Jbeta primers. Libraries were prepared by immunoSEQ multiplex PCR; TCRdb keeps only in-frame clonotypes and omits some of them. This table holds 90,000 to 100,000 clones, 65% to 85% found once. Sequencing was carried out using PBMCs. The origin of the receptors is a woman aged 55-75 years in good health and CMV-seropositive.

In this sample, this clone turned up a few times. The chain combines TRBV7-9 with TRBJ1-1; D gene ambiguous. The CDR3 spans 12 residues. V lost 3 bases, J lost 5 bases, and 7 bases lay in between. Looked up from germline, CDR1 is SEHNR and CDR2 is FQNEAQ (reference sequence). CDR3: CASSFRFTEAFF. CDR3 coding DNA: TGTGCCAGCAGCTTTAGATTTACTGAAGCTTTCTTT.

The J gene is TRBJ2-5, the V gene TRBV11-1; D call uncertain. V lost 2 bases and J lost 5, with 12 bases in between. The germline V gene encodes CDR1 SGHAT and CDR2 FQDESV (reference sequence). The CDR3 is 14 amino acids. CDR3 in amino acids: CASSLRQPRETQYF. CDR3 DNA sequence: TGTGCCAGCAGCTTACGCCAGCCTAGGGAGACCCAGTACTTC.

This chain uses TRBV28 with TRBJ2-7, with D perhaps matching TRBD2 (6 bases). V was clipped by 7 bases and J by 0 bases, with 13 bases between them. Germline CDR1 MDHEN, CDR2 SYDVKM. There are 14 residues in the CDR3. DNA of the CDR3: TGTGCCAGCACCGGGACTCACTCCTCCTACGAGCAGTACTTC. The encoded protein is CASTGTHSSYEQYF.

V gene TRBV5-4 combines with J gene TRBJ2-3; possible D gene TRBD2, 6 bases. V lost 2 bases and J 3 bases, leaving 10 bases between the germline ends. This CDR3 region has 14 residues. Germline V CDR1 and CDR2: SGHNT, YYREEE (reference sequence). The CDR3 reads CASSLSGGTDTQYF. The CDR3 DNA sequence: TGTGCCAGCAGCTTAAGTGGAGGGACAGATACGCAGTATTTT.

The chain joins TRBV18 to TRBJ1-3; TRBD1 might be the D (6 bases). The CDR3 totals 15 residues. Germline CDR1 KGHSH, CDR2 LQKENI. Trimming removed 2 bases at V and 0 bases at J, with 8 bases between. The CDR3 DNA is TGTGCCAGCTCACCAGGGGGCGCCTCTGGAAACACCATATATTTT. Translated: CASSPGGASGNTIYF.

The V and J genes are TRBV6-5 and TRBJ2-7; possible D gene TRBD2, 5 bases. V gave up 3 bases and J gave up 7 bases, with 16 bases separating them. This CDR3 spans 14 amino acids. The germline V gene has CDR1 MNHEY and CDR2 SVGAGI. The CDR3 DNA follows: TGTGCCAGCAGTTATTCGGGGAGCCCCTCAGAGCAGTACTTC. It specifies CASSYSGSPSEQYF.

The V call is TRBV7-9, the J call TRBJ1-2, with D hard to call. The V end was cut by 3 bases, the J end by 3 bases, with 14 bases between. The CDR3 loop spans 15 amino acids. Germline V gene sequence: CDR1 SEHNR, CDR2 FQNEAQ (reference sequence). The CDR3 loop reads CASSFRGVADYGYTF. The CDR3 region has the DNA TGTGCCAGCAGCTTCCGCGGGGTGGCGGACTATGGCTACACCTTC.

The chain links TRBV30 to TRBJ1-5, with D tentatively TRBD1 (6 bases). This CDR3 region has 16 residues. CDR1 is GTSNPN, CDR2 SVGIG, per germline (reference sequence). The V and J ends lost 0 bases and 0 bases respectively, with 12 bases between them. CDR3 residues: CAWSVPGGHSNQPQHF. The DNA for the CDR3 is TGTGCCTGGAGTGTACCGGGGGGACATAGCAATCAGCCCCAGCATTTT. The full variable domain, in which reference TRBV30 and TRBJ1-5 provide the parts outside the CDR3, is SQTIHQWPATLVQPVGSPLSLECTVEGTSNPNLYWYRQAAGRGLQLLFYSVGIGQISSEVPQNLSASRPQDRQFILSSKKLLLSDSGFYLCAWSVPGGHSNQPQHFGDGTRLSIL.

The V call is TRBV7-3, the J call TRBJ1-2; possibly TRBD1 for D (6 bases). The CDR3 spans 13 residues. V was clipped by 7 bases and J by 7 bases, with 16 bases between them. CDR1 and CDR2 (germline): SGHTA, FQGTGA. The CDR3 DNA follows: TGTGCCAGCACCCAGGGGACGGGGGGTGGCTACACCTTC. This encodes CASTQGTGGGYTF.

This clone occurred a few times. This chain connects TRBV4-1 to TRBJ1-2; D is undetermined. V was cut by 0 bases and J by 3 bases, with 8 bases left in between. This CDR3 spans 14 amino acids. The germline V gene has CDR1 MGHRA and CDR2 YSYEKL. CDR3 region: CASSQDWADYGYTF. The CDR3 DNA follows: TGCGCCAGCAGCCAAGATTGGGCTGACTATGGCTACACCTTC.

The genes are TRBV11-3 and TRBJ2-7; 9 bases agree with TRBD2. CDR1 and CDR2 (germline): SGHNT, YENEEA. V lost 1 base and J lost 5; bases outside the gene matches: 6. The CDR3 contains 15 residues. CDR3 loop: CASSLGAGGPHEQYF. In nucleotides, the CDR3 is TGTGCCAGCAGCTTAGGGGCGGGAGGGCCGCACGAGCAGTACTTC.

For this clone: A junction end diverges from the germline sequence, so it may reflect a read error. This chain uses TRBV7-9 with TRBJ1-1, with a possible D match to TRBD1 (5 bases). This CDR3 spans 12 amino acids. Germline lookup yields CDR1 SEHNR and CDR2 FQNEAQ (reference sequence). Written as DNA, the CDR3 is TGTTCCAGCAGCAGGGAGGACACTGAAGCTTTCTTT. Its protein is CSSSREDTEAFF.

In its sample, this clone was seen once. This chain joins TRBV6-6 and TRBJ1-2, with 11 bases matching TRBD1. CDR3 length: 14 residues. Germline CDR1 and CDR2: MNHNY and SVGAGI (reference sequence). Losses at the gene ends were 2 bases for V and 8 bases for J; bases not matched to a gene: 4. CDR3 coding DNA: TGTGCCAGCAGTTACGGACAGGGGGCATTAGGCTACACCTTC. It encodes CASSYGQGALGYTF.

This clone was seen a handful of times. The gene calls are TRBV29-1 and TRBJ2-7, with D unresolved. The CDR3 loop spans 11 amino acids. The V end lost 6 bases, the J end lost 5 bases, and 11 bases lay between the germline ends. Germline V lookup: CDR1 SQVTM, CDR2 ANQGSEA. The CDR3: CSVVGTDEQYF. The DNA of the CDR3 is TGCAGCGTCGTTGGAACAGACGAGCAGTACTTC.

The chain combines TRBV4-1 with TRBJ2-7; possible D gene TRBD1, 6 bases. The CDR3 is 15 residues long. V was pared by 1 base and J by 6 bases, with 16 bases between. Germline CDR1 is MGHRA and CDR2 is YSYEKL. The DNA of the CDR3 is TGCGCCAGCAGCCAAGCCCCAGGGGTCCCCGCCGAGCAGTACTTC. It codes for CASSQAPGVPAEQYF.

The rearrangement links TRBV2 to TRBJ2-2; 7 bases line up with TRBD2. CDR3 length equals 13 residues. The junction had 7 bases not matched to a gene; V was cut back by 6 bases and J by 9 bases. Germline V gene lookup returns CDR1 SNHLY and CDR2 FYNNEI. CDR3 sequence reads: CASRVGGPRELFF. DNA for the CDR3: TGTGCCAGCAGAGTGGGAGGGCCACGGGAGCTGTTTTTT.

The rearrangement joins TRBV7-6 to TRBJ2-5, with TRBD1 identical over 7 bases. Trimming cost V 5 bases and J 4 bases; bases outside gene matches: 7. The length of the CDR3 is 14 residues. CDR1 SGHVS and CDR2 FNYEAQ come from the germline V gene. This CDR3 reads CASSLTGFLETQYF. In nucleotides, the CDR3 is TGTGCCAGCAGCCTGACAGGGTTTCTAGAGACCCAGTACTTC.

CDR3 bases: TGTGCCATCAGTGGGGACAGGGGAGGGGAGGGCTCCTACGAGCAGTACTTC. Its protein product is CAISGDRGGEGSYEQYF. The chain has TRBV10-3 and TRBJ2-7; 10 nucleotides align to TRBD1. V dropped 4 bases and J dropped 0; count of bases not matched to a gene: 9. Germline V CDR1 and CDR2: ENHRY, SYGVKD. The CDR3 sequence is 17 residues long.

This clone is large in the sample. The chain links TRBV7-2 to TRBJ1-5, with a weak D call TRBD1 (5 bases). Trimming left V 5 bases short and J 0 bases short, with 11 bases between. Per germline, CDR1 SGHTA and CDR2 FQGNSA. CDR3 length: 15 residues. The CDR3 DNA follows: TGTGCCAGCAGCAGGGACTACTATAGCAATCAGCCCCAGCATTTT. Residues: CASSRDYYSNQPQHF. Full variable domain (missing parts from reference TRBV7-2 and TRBJ1-5): GAGVSQSPSNKVTEKGKDVELRCDPISGHTALYWYRQSLGQGLEFLIYFQGNSAPDKSGLPSDRFSAERTGGSVSTLTIQRTQQEDSAVYLCASSRDYYSNQPQHFGDGTRLSIL.

CDR3 loop: CASSSRVLKGTQYF. In DNA form, the CDR3 reads TGTGCCAGCAGCTCCAGGGTTCTAAAAGGGACCCAGTACTTC. The chain couples TRBV5-4 to TRBJ2-5, with a weak D call TRBD1 (5 bases). Deletions cut 3 bases from V and 7 bases from J, with 16 bases between. Germline CDR1 SGHNT, CDR2 YYREEE (reference sequence). The CDR3 sequence is 14 residues long.